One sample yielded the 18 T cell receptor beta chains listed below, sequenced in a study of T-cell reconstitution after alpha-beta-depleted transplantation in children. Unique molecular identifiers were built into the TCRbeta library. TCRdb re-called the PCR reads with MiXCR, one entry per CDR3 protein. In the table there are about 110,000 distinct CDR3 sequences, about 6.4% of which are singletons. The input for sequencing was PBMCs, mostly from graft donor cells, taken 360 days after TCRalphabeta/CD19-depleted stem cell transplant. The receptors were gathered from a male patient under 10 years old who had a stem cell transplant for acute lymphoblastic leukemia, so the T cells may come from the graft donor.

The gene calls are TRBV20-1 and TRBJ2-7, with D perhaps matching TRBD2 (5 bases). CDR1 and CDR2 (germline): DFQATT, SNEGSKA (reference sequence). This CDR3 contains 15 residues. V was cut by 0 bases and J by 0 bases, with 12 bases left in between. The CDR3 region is CSAREGFTSSYEQYF. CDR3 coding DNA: TGCAGTGCTAGAGAGGGCTTTACTAGCTCCTACGAGCAGTACTTC.

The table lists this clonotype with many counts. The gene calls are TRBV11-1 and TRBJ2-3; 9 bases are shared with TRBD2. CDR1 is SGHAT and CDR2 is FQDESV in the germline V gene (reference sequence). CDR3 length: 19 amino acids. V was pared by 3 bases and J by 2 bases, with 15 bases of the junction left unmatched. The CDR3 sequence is CASSFVDRISGGYTDTQYF. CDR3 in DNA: TGTGCCAGCAGCTTTGTCGACCGAATTAGCGGGGGTTACACAGATACGCAGTATTTT.

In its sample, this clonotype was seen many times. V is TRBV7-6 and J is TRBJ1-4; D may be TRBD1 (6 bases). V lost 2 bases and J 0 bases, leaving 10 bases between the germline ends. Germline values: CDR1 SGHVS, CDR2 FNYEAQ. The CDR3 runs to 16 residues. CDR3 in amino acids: CASSLRGATTNEKLFF. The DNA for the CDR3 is TGTGCCAGCAGCTTACGGGGGGCGACAACTAATGAAAAACTGTTTTTT.

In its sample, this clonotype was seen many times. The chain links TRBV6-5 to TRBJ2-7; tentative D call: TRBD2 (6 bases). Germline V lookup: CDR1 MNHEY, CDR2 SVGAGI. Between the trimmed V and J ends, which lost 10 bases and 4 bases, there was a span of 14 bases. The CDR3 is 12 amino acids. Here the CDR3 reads CATGLRGYEQYF. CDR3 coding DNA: TGTGCCACGGGACTCCGAGGTTACGAGCAGTACTTC.

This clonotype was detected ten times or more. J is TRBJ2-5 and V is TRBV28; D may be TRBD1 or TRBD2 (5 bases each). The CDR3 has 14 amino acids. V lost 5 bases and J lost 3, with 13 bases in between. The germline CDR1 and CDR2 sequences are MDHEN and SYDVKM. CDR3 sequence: CASSPLGREETQYF. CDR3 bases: TGTGCCAGCAGTCCCCTGGGACGAGAAGAGACCCAGTACTTC.

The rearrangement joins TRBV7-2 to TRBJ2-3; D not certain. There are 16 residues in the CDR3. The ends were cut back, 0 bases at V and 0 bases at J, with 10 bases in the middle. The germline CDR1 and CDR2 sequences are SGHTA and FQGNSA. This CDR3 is CASSLAIVRSTDTQYF. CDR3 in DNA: TGTGCCAGCAGCTTAGCGATAGTCCGGAGCACAGATACGCAGTATTTT. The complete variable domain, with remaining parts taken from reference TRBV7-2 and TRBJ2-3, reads GAGVSQSPSNKVTEKGKDVELRCDPISGHTALYWYRQSLGQGLEFLIYFQGNSAPDKSGLPSDRFSAERTGGSVSTLTIQRTQQEDSAVYLCASSLAIVRSTDTQYFGPGTRLTVL.

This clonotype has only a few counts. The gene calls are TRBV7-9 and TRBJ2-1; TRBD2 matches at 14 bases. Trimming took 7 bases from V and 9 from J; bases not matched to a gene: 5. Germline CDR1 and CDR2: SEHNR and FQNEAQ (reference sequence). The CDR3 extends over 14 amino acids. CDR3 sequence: CASNPGTSGSEQFF. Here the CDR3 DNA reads TGTGCCAGCAACCCGGGGACTAGCGGGAGTGAGCAGTTCTTC.

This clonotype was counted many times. The CDR3 region is CASSFPGTGRENIQYF. CDR3 nucleotides: TGTGCCAGCAGTTTTCCCGGGACAGGGAGAGAAAACATTCAGTACTTC. The chain couples TRBV12-3 or TRBV12-4 to TRBJ2-4; 9 positions agree with TRBD1. V lost 3 bases and J lost 5; bases outside the gene matches: 8. The CDR3 extends over 16 amino acids.

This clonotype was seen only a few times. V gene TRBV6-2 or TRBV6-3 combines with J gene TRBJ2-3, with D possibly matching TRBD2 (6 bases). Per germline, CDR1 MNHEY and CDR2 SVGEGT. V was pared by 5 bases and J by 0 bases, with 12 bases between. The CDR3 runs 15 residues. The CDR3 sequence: CASSSRDFSTDTQYF. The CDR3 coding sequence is TGTGCCAGCAGTAGCCGGGACTTTAGCACAGATACGCAGTATTTT.

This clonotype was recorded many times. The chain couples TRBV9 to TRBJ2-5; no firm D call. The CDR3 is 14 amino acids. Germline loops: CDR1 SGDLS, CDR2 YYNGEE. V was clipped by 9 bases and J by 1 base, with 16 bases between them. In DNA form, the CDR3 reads TGTGCCATCGACAAAGGGCGCCTCCAAGAGACCCAGTACTTC. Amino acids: CAIDKGRLQETQYF.

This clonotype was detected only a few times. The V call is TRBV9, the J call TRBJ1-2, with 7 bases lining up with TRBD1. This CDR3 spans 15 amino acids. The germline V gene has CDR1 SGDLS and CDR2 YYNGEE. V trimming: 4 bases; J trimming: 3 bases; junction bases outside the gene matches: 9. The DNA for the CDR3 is TGTGCCAGCAGCTATCGGGACAGTCCTTACTATGGCTACACCTTC. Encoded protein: CASSYRDSPYYGYTF.

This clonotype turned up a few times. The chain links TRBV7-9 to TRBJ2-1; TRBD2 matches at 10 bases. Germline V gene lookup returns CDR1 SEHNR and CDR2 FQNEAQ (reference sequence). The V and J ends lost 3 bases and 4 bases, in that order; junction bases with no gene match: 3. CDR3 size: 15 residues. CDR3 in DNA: TGTGCCAGCAGCTTTCAGCGGGGGGGGTACAATGAGCAGTTCTTC. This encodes CASSFQRGGYNEQFF.

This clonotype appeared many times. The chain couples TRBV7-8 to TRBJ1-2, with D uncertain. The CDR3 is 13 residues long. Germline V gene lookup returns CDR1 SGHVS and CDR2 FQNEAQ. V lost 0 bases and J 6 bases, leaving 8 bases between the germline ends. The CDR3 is CASSLADYHGYTF. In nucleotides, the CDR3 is TGTGCCAGCAGCTTAGCAGACTATCATGGCTACACCTTC.

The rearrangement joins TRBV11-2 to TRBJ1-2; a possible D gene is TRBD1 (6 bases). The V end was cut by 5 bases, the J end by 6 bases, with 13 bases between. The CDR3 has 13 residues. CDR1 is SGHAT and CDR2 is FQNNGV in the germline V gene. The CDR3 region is CASSLWDTDGYTF. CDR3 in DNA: TGTGCCAGCAGCCTTTGGGACACCGATGGCTACACCTTC.

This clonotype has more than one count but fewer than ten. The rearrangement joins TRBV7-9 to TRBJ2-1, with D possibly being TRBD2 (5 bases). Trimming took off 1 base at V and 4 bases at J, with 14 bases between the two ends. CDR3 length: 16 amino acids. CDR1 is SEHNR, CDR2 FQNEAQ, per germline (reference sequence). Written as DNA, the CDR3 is TGTGCCAGCAGCTTAGGTTCGGGAACCCCTTACAATGAGCAGTTCTTC. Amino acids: CASSLGSGTPYNEQFF.

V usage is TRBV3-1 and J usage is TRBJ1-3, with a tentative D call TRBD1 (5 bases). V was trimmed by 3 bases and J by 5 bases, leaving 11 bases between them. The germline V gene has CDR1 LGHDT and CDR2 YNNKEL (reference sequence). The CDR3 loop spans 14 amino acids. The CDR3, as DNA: TGTGCCAGCAGCCAGGCGGGACCAAGAAACACCATATATTTT. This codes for CASSQAGPRNTIYF.

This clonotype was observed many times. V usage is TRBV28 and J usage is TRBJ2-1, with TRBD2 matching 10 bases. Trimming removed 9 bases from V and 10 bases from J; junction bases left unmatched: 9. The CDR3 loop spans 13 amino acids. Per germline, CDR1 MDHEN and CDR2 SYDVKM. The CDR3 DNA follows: TGTGCCAGTAAAAAGGGACTAGCGCACGAGCAGTTCTTC. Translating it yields CASKKGLAHEQFF.

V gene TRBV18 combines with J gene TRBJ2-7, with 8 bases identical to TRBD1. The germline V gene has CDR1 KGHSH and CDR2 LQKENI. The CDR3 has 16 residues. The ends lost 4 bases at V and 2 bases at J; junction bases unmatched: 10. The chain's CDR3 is CASSLGLDRETYEQYF. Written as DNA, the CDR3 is TGTGCCAGCTCACTAGGCTTGGACAGGGAGACCTACGAGCAGTACTTC.